This T cell receptor beta chain appears in the sequencing data of a study of OX40 agonist ivuxolimab in advanced cancers. About the study as a whole: The costimulatory receptor OX40 (CD134) was targeted by ivuxolimab, a fully human IgG2 agonistic monoclonal antibody. Intravenous ivuxolimab was administered to patients every 2 weeks at six dose levels: 0.01, 0.1, 0.3, 1.5, 3 and 10 mg/kg. Of the roughly 53 patients in dose escalation, some 20 had hepatocellular carcinoma, some 15 had melanoma, 9 had renal cell carcinoma and 9 had head and neck cancer. In the dose-escalation cohort, nearly 85% of patients were male, and the mean age was 60 years with a range of roughly 20 to 79. Patients were allowed to have had prior anti-PD-1, anti-PD-L1 or anti-CTLA-4 therapy, and approximately 40% of the dose-escalation patients had previously received checkpoint inhibitors. Partial responses were achieved by three dose-escalation patients, of whom one had hepatocellular carcinoma and two had cutaneous melanoma. The point of sequencing TCRbeta in the periphery was to test whether ivuxolimab changed TCR sequence diversity and drove clonal T-cell expansion. The paper reports the monotherapy dose-escalation portion (N of about 56 patients) of the phase I ivuxolimab trial. Overall study outcomes, separate from this receptor: At doses of 0.1 to 3.0 mg/kg, clonal expansion of both CD4+ and CD8+ T cells in blood was seen between baseline and week 6. After ivuxolimab, CD8+ T cells had more expanded clones than CD4+ T cells on average. In partial responders in the 0.1-3.0 mg/kg groups, normalized peripheral clonal expansion was found to be among the lowest, especially among CD8+ T cells. Which antigens the clonally expanded peripheral T cells were specific for was not determined. Low levels of normalized T-cell clonal expansion were also seen in some patients who did not respond.

Turning to this clone: This receptor's antigen is unknown. The input lacks base qualities; no much larger clone sits a single base away.

Patients with a history of autoimmune disease or receiving systemic immunosuppression were excluded from the trial. In every dose cohort, peripheral blood was drawn for TCR sequencing at baseline, cycle 4 day 1, and cycle 7 day 1. The samples were drawn from a first-in-human, open-label, multicenter phase I dose-escalation trial of ivuxolimab. Adults with locally advanced or metastatic melanoma, renal cell carcinoma, hepatocellular carcinoma or head and neck squamous cell carcinoma were enrolled in the trial. Before TCR sequencing, CD4+ T cells and CD8+ T cells from peripheral blood were sorted into separate populations. For sequencing of the TCRbeta CDR3 region, genomic DNA was extracted from the sorted cells. TCRbeta CDR3 regions were sequenced using the immunoSEQ Assay. In its TCRdb copy, this immuneACCESS table keeps in-frame sequences only and misses some clones. Where compared with another copy, unresolved V genes explain less than half of these, and the others have no known cause. A total of 60,000 to 80,000 clones appear in this sample, approximately 78% of them only once. Roughly 4.7% of the sample is held by the ten biggest clonotypes.

The TCR comes from an adult with an advanced solid tumor such as melanoma, head and neck, liver or kidney cancer. The sample was CD4+ or CD8+ T cells sorted from blood, taken in a trial of the OX40 agonist ivuxolimab.

The DNA sequence is TGTGCCATCAGTGAGTCTTCGGGGGGCGGCGAAAAACTGTTTTTT. This codes for CAISESSGGGEKLFF. The sequence is built from TRBV10-3 and TRBJ1-4; TRBD1 might be the D gene, on 6 matching bases. From a lookup of the germline V gene, CDR1 and CDR2 are ENHRY and SYGVKD. Counted from cysteine to phenylalanine, this CDR3 has 15 amino acids. The DNA shown is the 45-base CDR3, in frame from base 1. V gives up 0 bases and J gives up 8 bases, and the segment between their germline ends measures 13 bases.